This TCR beta chain was documented in a study of T cell clonotyping in hematopoietic cell transplantation. Study in general: Cytoreduction preceded collection of pretransplant recipient samples.

CDR3 length equals 18 residues. Germline-derived CDR1 and CDR2 are MGHRA and YSYEKL. J was trimmed by 8 bases and V by 6 bases; bases with no gene match: 20. The time point here: recipient sample about 28 days before transplant, after cytoreduction. Method: immunoSEQ multiplex PCR; TCRdb's copy keeps in-frame clones and lacks some. The sample holds about 45,000 clones, about four fifths seen once. This clone was seen only once. This TCR derives from a man between 60 and 75 years old with myelodysplastic syndrome. Some clones in this sample may be carry-over from other donors' samples. This chain links TRBV4-1 with TRBJ2-2; TRBD1 agrees at 8 bases. Sample: peripheral blood mononuclear cells, taken before stem cell transplant. The CDR3 DNA follows: TGCGCCAGCAGGGGCGTAGTCCGGGACAGGTTTATTTTTGGGGAGCTGTTTTTT. This translates into CASRGVVRDRFIFGELFF.